This T cell receptor (beta chain) was sequenced in a study of shared clonotypes between healthy human individuals. Study conclusions and caveats: Donor clonotype sharing was expected to depend on sequencing depth.

As for this clone: Antigen: not known.

V lost 4 bases and J lost 0, with 12 bases in between. This CDR3 is built from 14 residues. Germline V gene lookup returns CDR1 SQVTM and CDR2 ANQGSEA. Assay used: immunoSEQ multiplex PCR; TCRdb lists only in-frame clones, some missing. Here the sample spans more than 2,000,000 clones, about 92% being singletons. The TCR originated in a man in his late teens or twenties in good health. Some clones in this sample may be carry-over from other donors' samples. The J gene is TRBJ1-1, the V gene TRBV29-1; D unclear. Sample: naive CD4+ T cells from PBMCs. Sample subset: CD45RA+ positively selected. The CDR3 region has the DNA TGCAGCGTTGCCCTCCTCGCCCTGAACACTGAAGCTTTCTTT. This sequence encodes CSVALLALNTEAFF.